This TCR beta chain was recorded in a study of beta chain features in type 1 diabetes. Study-wide results and limits: Among patients with Type 1 diabetes, TCRB CDR3s were moderately but significantly shorter in every one of the four CD4+ subsets.

This CDR3 has 14 amino acids. Germline V gene data show CDR1 as PRHDT and CDR2 as FYEKMQ (reference sequence). After removal of 4 bases from V and 3 bases from J, the junction contained 6 bases not matched to a gene. Every bit of the isolated RNA underwent reverse transcription, so sequencing read expressed TCRB transcripts. About 3.57 million reads per sample were averaged for naive, central memory and regulatory samples. Using immunoSEQ multiplex PCR, the repertoire was profiled, and TCRdb retains in-frame clones only, with some absent. The table includes some 150,000 clones, less than 15% detected once. In all sorted populations, purity surpassed 98%. To note about this clone: Antigen specificity is unknown.

The rearrangement uses TRBV13 and TRBJ2-7, with TRBD1 matching over 7 bases. The receptor's source is a young man with type 1 diabetes. Sequencing used central memory CD4+ T cells from blood. CDR3 sequence: CASSYRDSHYEQYF. CDR3 DNA: TGTGCCAGCAGCTACCGGGACAGCCACTACGAGCAGTACTTC.